The 16 T cell receptor beta chains presented below share a single source sample, sequenced in a study of T cells after yellow fever vaccination. TCRdb ran MiXCR on the 5' RACE reads and lists one entry per CDR3 protein. Counted here are about 340,000 distinct CDR3 sequences, around 12% occurring once; the ten biggest clones make up roughly 3.1%. This material consisted of CD4+ T cells sorted from PBMCs, taken 15 days after the yellow fever booster vaccination. Receptor source: a man between 18 and 29 years old who received the YFV17D yellow fever vaccine.

This chain uses TRBV6-2 or TRBV6-3 with TRBJ2-5, with 9 positions matching TRBD1. Looked up from germline, CDR1 is MNHEY and CDR2 is SVGEGT. The CDR3 is made up of 15 amino acids. V was pared by 2 bases and J by 2 bases, with 3 bases of the junction left unmatched. Here the CDR3 reads CASSYPGTGQETQYF. The CDR3 DNA reads TGTGCCAGCAGTTACCCTGGGACAGGGCAAGAGACCCAGTACTTC.

The rearrangement links TRBV18 to TRBJ1-6, with a weak D call TRBD1 (6 bases). Germline V CDR1 and CDR2: KGHSH, LQKENI. V lost 6 bases, J lost 7 bases, and 13 bases lay in between. The CDR3 covers 14 residues. The CDR3 coding sequence is TGTGCCAGCTCCCCCGGGACAACCAATTCACCCCTCCACTTT. Amino acid sequence: CASSPGTTNSPLHF.

This clonotype was observed a handful of times. This rearrangement joins TRBV6-5 to TRBJ2-2; 9 bases align to TRBD1. The CDR3 is 14 residues long. V lost 4 bases to trimming and J lost 5 bases; unmatched junction nucleotides: 2. Germline V gene lookup returns CDR1 MNHEY and CDR2 SVGAGI. The CDR3: CASSWDRVTGELFF. The CDR3 DNA reads TGTGCCAGCAGTTGGGACAGGGTTACCGGGGAGCTGTTTTTT.

This clonotype was recorded many times. CDR3: CAWSPDDNSPLHF. CDR3 nucleotide sequence: TGTGCCTGGAGTCCGGACGACAATTCACCCCTCCACTTT. The chain employs TRBV30 and TRBJ1-6; no reliable D call. This CDR3 comprises 13 residues. V lost 2 bases and J lost 7, with 9 bases in between. In germline, CDR1 is GTSNPN, CDR2 SVGIG (reference sequence).

This clonotype was detected only a few times. The chain has TRBV9 and TRBJ2-3, with D uncertain. The CDR3 runs 14 residues. V was pared by 3 bases and J by 4 bases, with 12 bases between. CDR1 SGDLS and CDR2 YYNGEE come from the germline V gene. The CDR3 region is CASSASVAPDTQYF. The CDR3 nucleotides are TGTGCCAGCAGCGCTTCCGTCGCACCAGATACGCAGTATTTT.

This chain connects TRBV4-2 to TRBJ2-7, with TRBD1 as a possible D gene (5 bases). Per the germline V gene, CDR1 is LGHNA and CDR2 is YNFKEQ. The CDR3 length is 12 residues. The germline V and J ends were trimmed by 7 bases and 5 bases, with 12 bases remaining between them. CDR3 sequence: CASKGVHDEQYF. The CDR3 bases are TGTGCCAGCAAAGGGGTACACGACGAGCAGTACTTC.

The chain recombines TRBV6-1 with TRBJ2-7; the D is unclear. The CDR3 has 14 amino acids. V dropped 7 bases and J dropped 0 bases, with 13 bases sitting between them. The germline V gene encodes CDR1 MNHNS and CDR2 SASEGT. The CDR3 here is CASIFAGSSYEQYF. The CDR3 coding sequence is TGTGCCAGCATCTTTGCAGGCAGCTCCTACGAGCAGTACTTC.

This rearrangement joins TRBV11-2 to TRBJ2-7; possible D gene TRBD2, 6 bases. Per the germline V gene, CDR1 is SGHAT and CDR2 is FQNNGV. Trimming took off 5 bases at V and 7 bases at J, with 18 bases between the two ends. This CDR3 is built from 14 residues. The CDR3 spells CASSPNVGLSEQYF. CDR3 nucleotides: TGTGCCAGCAGCCCCAATGTGGGACTCTCGGAGCAGTACTTC. Complete variable domain (other parts from reference TRBV11-2 and TRBJ2-7): EAGVAQSPRYKIIEKRQSVAFWCNPISGHATLYWYQQILGQGPKLLIQFQNNGVVDDSQLPKDRFSAERLKGVDSTLKIQPAKLEDSAVYLCASSPNVGLSEQYFGPGTRLTVT.

This clonotype was recorded a few times. CDR3 region: CASSDPPRGGWQPQHF. The CDR3 DNA is TGTGCCAGCAGTGACCCCCCCAGGGGAGGATGGCAGCCCCAGCATTTT. The gene calls are TRBV25-1 and TRBJ1-5; D is perhaps TRBD1 (6 bases). The CDR3 has 16 amino acids. V lost 3 bases and J 7 bases, leaving 19 bases between the germline ends. Germline V lookup: CDR1 MGHDK, CDR2 SYGVNS.

This clonotype was observed a handful of times. V is TRBV28 and J is TRBJ2-7; 7 bases match TRBD1. After removal of 5 bases from V and 3 bases from J, the junction contained 7 bases not matched to a gene. CDR3 length equals 14 residues. Germline CDR1 MDHEN, CDR2 SYDVKM. CDR3 DNA sequence: TGTGCCAGCAGTCCTGGTGGGACAGTCTACGAGCAGTACGTC. Amino acid sequence: CASSPGGTVYEQYV.

This chain links TRBV5-1 with TRBJ1-1; D is unclear. Germline V CDR1 and CDR2: SGHRS, YFSETQ. The CDR3 has 15 residues. The germline V and J ends were trimmed by 4 bases and 0 bases, with 13 bases remaining between them. DNA for the CDR3: TGCGCCAGCAGCCAAGGGAATTCCATGAACACTGAAGCTTTCTTT. Translating gives CASSQGNSMNTEAFF.

This chain links TRBV11-2 with TRBJ2-2; tentatively, D is TRBD1 (6 bases). The V end was cut by 2 bases, the J end by 4 bases, with 8 bases between. In germline, CDR1 is SGHAT, CDR2 FQNNGV. This CDR3 has 14 residues. CDR3: CASSLWTATGELFF. The CDR3 coding sequence is TGTGCCAGCAGCTTATGGACAGCCACCGGGGAGCTGTTTTTT. The full variable domain, with the rest looked up from reference TRBV11-2 and TRBJ2-2, is EAGVAQSPRYKIIEKRQSVAFWCNPISGHATLYWYQQILGQGPKLLIQFQNNGVVDDSQLPKDRFSAERLKGVDSTLKIQPAKLEDSAVYLCASSLWTATGELFFGEGSRLTVL.

This clonotype was observed a few times. The chain recombines TRBV24-1 with TRBJ2-7; D gene ambiguous. The CDR3 spans 14 residues. Between the trimmed V and J ends, which lost 3 bases and 3 bases, there was a span of 11 bases. Germline V CDR1 and CDR2: KGHDR, SFDVKD. The CDR3 DNA reads as TGTGCCACCAGTGATCCCCATTGCGACTACGAGCAGTACTTC. Translating gives CATSDPHCDYEQYF.

V and J are TRBV3-1 and TRBJ2-5; 8 nucleotides line up with TRBD2. The germline V gene has CDR1 LGHDT and CDR2 YNNKEL (reference sequence). This CDR3 region has 18 residues. Losses at the gene ends were 4 bases for V and 0 bases for J; bases not matched to a gene: 13. The CDR3 sequence is CASSRKMRAGGDQETQYF. The CDR3, as DNA: TGTGCCAGCAGCCGAAAAATGCGGGCGGGGGGCGACCAAGAGACCCAGTACTTC.

The chain couples TRBV7-2 to TRBJ1-1; 9 positions agree with TRBD1. This CDR3 spans 14 amino acids. V dropped 5 bases and J dropped 7; count of bases not matched to a gene: 8. CDR1 is SGHTA and CDR2 is FQGNSA in the germline V gene. CDR3 sequence (DNA): TGTGCCAGCAGCACCGGACAGGGGTGGGTTGAAGCTTTCTTT. Amino acids: CASSTGQGWVEAFF.

Only a few counts were recorded for this clonotype. Written as DNA, the CDR3 is TGTGCCAGCAGCCAAGAGGGGTCTAGGGAGCAGTACGTC. This encodes CASSQEGSREQYV. The chain uses TRBV5-5 and TRBJ2-7; either TRBD1 or TRBD2 may supply D (5 bases each). This CDR3 has 13 amino acids. Deletions cut 4 bases from V and 7 bases from J, with 15 bases between. Germline V gene sequence: CDR1 SGHKS, CDR2 YYEKEE (reference sequence).